The 6 T cell receptor beta chains in this list originate from one sample, sequenced in a study of blood T cell repertoires in COVID-19 (dated by TCRdb to about 2020). Library preparation used the immunoSEQ multiplex PCR assay. The table comes from immuneACCESS by way of TCRdb, which keeps in-frame sequences with V and J called. Part of the clones is missing from these tables; in studies checked, under half for an unresolved V gene and the rest for unknown reasons. The sample contains about 250,000 clones, just over 85% of them found a single time. Clones ranked in the top ten supply more than 1.2% of the sample. Sequencing was performed on peripheral blood. The receptors were gathered from a man older than 75 with acute or convalescent COVID-19.

V gene TRBV7-8 combines with J gene TRBJ2-1; 8 bases are a match to TRBD1. CDR1 is SGHVS and CDR2 is FQNEAQ in the germline V gene. This CDR3 has 16 amino acids. V was clipped by 5 bases and J by 2 bases; unmatched bases: 8. The CDR3 here is CASSPGQGLTYNEQFF. The CDR3 DNA is TGTGCCAGCAGCCCAGGACAGGGACTTACCTACAATGAGCAGTTCTTC.

The rearrangement links TRBV6-5 to TRBJ2-5, with D possibly being TRBD1 (5 bases). Germline V gene sequence: CDR1 MNHEY, CDR2 SVGAGI. The CDR3 totals 12 residues. V was clipped by 6 bases and J by 8 bases, with 13 bases between them. CDR3 loop: CASRTTTGTQYF. DNA for the CDR3: TGTGCCAGCAGAACTACAACAGGCACCCAGTACTTC.

The V and J genes are TRBV28 and TRBJ2-1, with TRBD2 matching 9 bases. J lost 7 bases, V lost 7 bases, and 5 bases had no gene match. Germline assignment: CDR1 MDHEN and CDR2 SYDVKM. This CDR3 has 13 amino acids. CDR3: CASKASGINEQFF. CDR3 coding DNA: TGTGCCAGCAAGGCTAGCGGGATAAATGAGCAGTTCTTC.

The genes are TRBV5-1 and TRBJ2-2, with 11 bases identical to TRBD2. CDR3 length: 16 residues. Unmatched junction bases numbered 2, after V lost 0 bases and J lost 4 bases. CDR1 and CDR2 from the germline V gene are SGHRS and YFSETQ. The CDR3 spells CASSLAGLAVTGELFF. The CDR3 DNA reads as TGCGCCAGCAGCTTGGCGGGACTAGCGGTCACCGGGGAGCTGTTTTTT.

This chain links TRBV6-5 with TRBJ1-2; possible D gene TRBD1, 5 bases. Trimming took 8 bases from V and 2 from J, leaving 12 bases between them. In germline, CDR1 is MNHEY, CDR2 SVGAGI. CDR3 length equals 13 residues. The CDR3 spells CASVGLPNYGYTF. The CDR3 coding sequence is TGTGCCAGCGTGGGACTCCCGAACTATGGCTACACCTTC.

This chain uses TRBV29-1 with TRBJ1-1; unclear D gene. Germline CDR1 SQVTM, CDR2 ANQGSEA. V was shortened by 8 bases and J by 4 bases, with 8 bases between the two germline ends. The CDR3 totals 10 residues. The CDR3 loop reads CSPEGTEAFF. CDR3 bases: TGCAGCCCAGAGGGCACTGAAGCTTTCTTT.